The next 5 T cell receptor beta chains were all read from a single sample in a study of T cell changes during pregnancy in multiple sclerosis. Clones were sequenced by immunoSEQ multiplex PCR, and TCRdb holds only the in-frame ones, with some missing. The sample shows approximately 44,000 clones, about 89% of them seen only once. The sequenced sample was CD4+ T cells from peripheral blood mononuclear cells, obtained in the first trimester of pregnancy. The receptors come from a female donor with multiple sclerosis, enrolled in a pregnancy study.

The genes are TRBV6-6 and TRBJ1-2; D unclear. The CDR3 contains 14 residues. Germline-derived CDR1 and CDR2 are MNHNY and SVGAGI (reference sequence). The V end lost 5 bases, the J end lost 2 bases, and 12 bases lay between the germline ends. The CDR3, as DNA: TGTGCCAGCAGTCATATAACTGAAAACTATGGCTACACCTTC. Protein product: CASSHITENYGYTF.

This rearrangement joins TRBV9 to TRBJ2-2; 11 nucleotides match TRBD2. Trimming at V came to 4 bases and at J to 5 bases, leaving 4 bases not matched to a gene. This CDR3 region has 15 residues. Germline CDR1 is SGDLS and CDR2 is YYNGEE. CDR3 in DNA: TGTGCCAGCAGCATATTAGCGGGAGGGACCGGGGAGCTGTTTTTT. Encoded protein: CASSILAGGTGELFF.

V and J are TRBV29-1 and TRBJ2-3; D remains ambiguous. CDR3 length equals 11 residues. Trimming removed 7 bases at V and 3 bases at J, with 8 bases between. Germline V CDR1 and CDR2: SQVTM, ANQGSEA. The CDR3 sequence: CSATETDTQYF. The CDR3 DNA reads TGCAGCGCCACAGAAACAGATACGCAGTATTTT.

The gene calls are TRBV9 and TRBJ2-1; 12 bases are a match to TRBD2. This CDR3 spans 17 amino acids. V was clipped by 3 bases and J by 1 base; unmatched bases: 5. The germline V gene encodes CDR1 SGDLS and CDR2 YYNGEE. Here the CDR3 reads CASSGLAGADSYNEQFF. DNA of the CDR3: TGTGCCAGCAGCGGACTAGCGGGAGCGGATTCCTACAATGAGCAGTTCTTC.

The J gene is TRBJ2-2, the V gene TRBV14; D remains ambiguous. The length of the CDR3 is 15 residues. Trimming took off 4 bases at V and 5 bases at J, with 14 bases between the two ends. The germline V gene encodes CDR1 SGHDN and CDR2 FVKESK. This CDR3 is CASSPRNTRTGELFF. DNA for the CDR3: TGTGCCAGCAGCCCCCGGAACACGAGGACCGGGGAGCTGTTTTTT.